Listed here are 19 T cell receptor beta chains from one sample, sequenced in a study of early T cells in non-severe SARS-CoV-2 infection. One entry per CDR3 protein, called by TCRdb with MiXCR from the 5' RACE reads. The sample carries roughly 64,000 distinct CDR3 sequences, about 11% recorded once. The sample consisted of whole blood, taken at baseline. These receptor sequences come from an adult who was a healthcare worker with PCR-confirmed SARS-CoV-2 infection or an uninfected control (not recorded which).

V usage is TRBV7-6 and J usage is TRBJ2-5, with unresolved D. V was trimmed by 1 base and J by 3 bases, leaving 6 bases between them. The CDR3 loop spans 13 amino acids. CDR1 is SGHVS and CDR2 is FNYEAQ in the germline V gene. The CDR3 nucleotides are TGTGCCAGCAGCTTAGGAGTAGAAGAGACCCAGTACTTC. As protein: CASSLGVEETQYF.

The chain combines TRBV19 with TRBJ2-5, with 9 bases fitting TRBD2. V gave up 5 bases and J gave up 5 bases; unmatched junction bases: 9. This CDR3 contains 15 residues. Looked up from germline, CDR1 is LNHDA and CDR2 is SQIVND (reference sequence). CDR3 residues: CASSGIASGEETQYF. CDR3 nucleotide sequence: TGTGCCAGTAGTGGGATCGCTAGCGGGGAGGAGACCCAGTACTTC.

The chain couples TRBV11-2 to TRBJ2-3; 13 nucleotides match TRBD2. Germline V gene data show CDR1 as SGHAT and CDR2 as FQNNGV. The CDR3 consists of 16 residues. V was clipped by 4 bases and J by 5 bases; unmatched bases: 6. The CDR3 bases are TGTGCCAGCAGCTGGCCGGGACTAGCGGGGCGAGATACGCAGTATTTT. It is translated as CASSWPGLAGRDTQYF.

This clonotype was counted ten times or more. V gene TRBV20-1 combines with J gene TRBJ2-3, with 7 positions matching TRBD2. From germline, CDR1 is DFQATT and CDR2 SNEGSKA (reference sequence). J lost 8 bases, V lost 0 bases, and 5 bases had no gene match. CDR3 length equals 13 residues. In DNA, the CDR3 is TGCAGTGCTAGAGATTTTAGCGGGTTTACGCAGTATTTT. Protein product: CSARDFSGFTQYF.

This clonotype was found many times. The chain links TRBV20-1 to TRBJ1-1, with unresolved D. Germline V lookup: CDR1 DFQATT, CDR2 SNEGSKA (reference sequence). Between the trimmed V and J ends, which lost 3 bases and 0 bases, there was a span of 8 bases. The CDR3 runs to 13 residues. As DNA, the CDR3 is TGCAGTGCTAGGAATTTGATGAACACTGAAGCTTTCTTT. This gives the protein CSARNLMNTEAFF.

This clonotype was recorded at least ten times. The chain couples TRBV6-1 to TRBJ1-2, with 9 bases that match TRBD1. The CDR3 spans 17 residues. Germline V gives CDR1 MNHNS, CDR2 SASEGT. Germline trimming cut 10 bases from V and 4 bases from J; bases unmatched to any gene: 19. CDR3 region: CATRYGTGSPHGYGYTF. The CDR3 region has the DNA TGTGCCACCCGGTACGGGACAGGGTCCCCCCACGGCTATGGCTACACCTTC.

J is TRBJ2-7 and V is TRBV20-1; D may be TRBD2 (5 bases). The length of the CDR3 is 14 residues. Germline CDR1 DFQATT, CDR2 SNEGSKA (reference sequence). V was pared by 5 bases and J by 0 bases, with 14 bases between. In DNA form, the CDR3 reads TGCAGTGCTTTCCGGACTGAGAGCTCCTACGAGCAGTACTTC. Its protein product is CSAFRTESSYEQYF.

The J gene is TRBJ2-2, the V gene TRBV3-1, with TRBD2 matching over 8 bases. The CDR3 extends over 15 amino acids. V dropped 6 bases and J dropped 4; count of bases not matched to a gene: 7. Germline V CDR1 and CDR2: LGHDT, YNNKEL (reference sequence). In DNA form, the CDR3 reads TGTGCCAGCAGTTCGCGGGGGGATGGCACCGGGGAGCTGTTTTTT. It translates to CASSSRGDGTGELFF. The full variable domain, in which reference TRBV3-1 and TRBJ2-2 provide the parts outside the CDR3, is DTAVSQTPKYLVTQMGNDKSIKCEQNLGHDTMYWYKQDSKKFLKIMFSYNNKELIINETVPNRFSPKSPDKAHLNLHINSLELGDSAVYFCASSSRGDGTGELFFGEGSRLTVL.

In its sample, this clonotype was seen a few times. The genes are TRBV9 and TRBJ1-2, with 11 bases matching TRBD1. The germline gives CDR1 SGDLS, CDR2 YYNGEE. J lost 7 bases, V lost 4 bases, and 3 bases had no gene match. This CDR3 is 13 amino acids long. Here the CDR3 DNA reads TGTGCCAGCAGCCTAGGACAGGGGGCTGGCTACACCTTC. Protein product: CASSLGQGAGYTF.

This clonotype was observed a few times. The junction departs from germline at one end; a sequencing error may be responsible. The CDR3 coding sequence is TGTGCCAGCAGCGAAGAATGGGGTGAGCAGTTCTTC. This gives the protein CASSEEWGEQFF. V usage is TRBV2 and J usage is TRBJ2-1; no clear D. Germline CDR1 is SNHLY and CDR2 is FYNNEI. CDR3 length: 12 residues. The full variable domain, rest sourced from reference TRBV2 and TRBJ2-1, is EPEVTQTPSHQVTQMGQEVILRCVPISNHLYFYWYRQILGQKVEFLVSFYNNEISEKSEIFDDQFSVERPDGSNFTLKIRSTKLEDSAMYFCASSEEWGEQFFGPGTRLTVL.

This clonotype came up once. The rearrangement uses TRBV18 and TRBJ1-4; 8 bases are shared with TRBD1. The CDR3 covers 14 residues. CDR1 KGHSH and CDR2 LQKENI come from the germline V gene. V gave up 6 bases and J gave up 3 bases; unmatched junction bases: 3. The CDR3 here is CASSQGAANEKLFF. The CDR3, as DNA: TGTGCCAGCTCCCAGGGGGCGGCTAATGAAAAACTGTTTTTT.

In its sample, this clonotype was seen a few times. This chain links TRBV5-4 with TRBJ2-5, with unresolved D. The V gene's germline CDR1 is SGHNT and CDR2 YYREEE (reference sequence). V was trimmed by 1 base and J by 4 bases, leaving 5 bases between them. The CDR3 length is 12 residues. The DNA of the CDR3 is TGTGCCAGCAGCTTGCAGAGAGAGACCCAGTACTTC. It translates to CASSLQRETQYF. The variable domain in full, with the rest retrieved from reference TRBV5-4 and TRBJ2-5, is ETGVTQSPTHLIKTRGQQVTLRCSSQSGHNTVSWYQQALGQGPQFIFQYYREEENGRGNFPPRFSGLQFPNYSSELNVNALELDDSALYLCASSLQRETQYFGPGTRLLVL.

J is TRBJ2-2 and V is TRBV11-1; 7 nucleotides align to TRBD1. CDR1 SGHAT and CDR2 FQDESV come from the germline V gene (reference sequence). The V segment lost 5 bases and the J segment 4 bases; nucleotides outside the gene matches: 10. This CDR3 contains 16 residues. The CDR3 region is CASSTRTGSITGELFF. CDR3 coding DNA: TGTGCCAGCAGCACCCGGACAGGTTCTATCACCGGGGAGCTGTTTTTT.

This clonotype was counted at least ten times. The V call is TRBV18, the J call TRBJ2-7; D gene uncertain. The CDR3 totals 14 residues. V lost 2 bases and J 7 bases, leaving 15 bases between the germline ends. CDR1 and CDR2 (germline): KGHSH, LQKENI. CDR3: CASSPNPGLGEQYF. Here the CDR3 DNA reads TGTGCCAGCTCACCAAACCCGGGTTTGGGGGAGCAGTACTTC.

This clonotype was recorded a few times. The CDR3 protein is CASSPGDLTGSIGQPQHF. The DNA of the CDR3 is TGTGCCAGTAGTCCGGGGGACTTGACAGGGAGTATTGGACAGCCCCAGCATTTT. This chain joins TRBV19 and TRBJ1-5; 7 positions match TRBD1. The CDR3 runs 18 residues. Trimming at V came to 5 bases and at J to 7 bases, leaving 20 bases not matched to a gene. The germline V gene encodes CDR1 LNHDA and CDR2 SQIVND (reference sequence).

This clonotype was seen a few times. V gene TRBV25-1 combines with J gene TRBJ1-2; D remains ambiguous. Trimming shortened V by 6 bases and J by 5 bases, and 19 bases separated the two germline ends. CDR1 MGHDK and CDR2 SYGVNS come from the germline V gene. The length of the CDR3 is 15 residues. The CDR3, as DNA: TGTGCCAGCAGAGGGAAGGGTTTCTGGGTTTATGGCTACACCTTC. Translated, it gives CASRGKGFWVYGYTF.

The table lists this clonotype with a count of one. The chain is built from TRBV29-1 and TRBJ1-1; no firm D call. The CDR3 is made up of 13 amino acids. The V end was cut by 4 bases, the J end by 3 bases, with 12 bases between. CDR1 is SQVTM and CDR2 is ANQGSEA in the germline V gene. CDR3 sequence reads: CSVASQYYTEAFF. In nucleotides, the CDR3 is TGCAGCGTTGCCTCCCAGTACTACACTGAAGCTTTCTTT.

V and J are TRBV5-1 and TRBJ1-6, with D unresolved. This CDR3 contains 13 residues. CDR1 is SGHRS, CDR2 YFSETQ, per germline. V was pared by 0 bases and J by 9 bases, with 7 bases between. The DNA of the CDR3 is TGCGCCAGCAGCTTGGCCGTGGGTTCACCCCTCCACTTT. This gives the protein CASSLAVGSPLHF.

This clonotype came up many times. The gene calls are TRBV5-1 and TRBJ2-7, with D tentatively TRBD1 or TRBD2 (5 bases each). The length of the CDR3 is 17 residues. CDR1 is SGHRS and CDR2 is YFSETQ in the germline V gene. The V end was cut by 2 bases, the J end by 4 bases, with 22 bases between. CDR3: CASSFGGNRDGAYEQYF. CDR3 sequence (DNA): TGCGCCAGCAGCTTTGGGGGAAACCGGGACGGCGCATACGAGCAGTACTTC.